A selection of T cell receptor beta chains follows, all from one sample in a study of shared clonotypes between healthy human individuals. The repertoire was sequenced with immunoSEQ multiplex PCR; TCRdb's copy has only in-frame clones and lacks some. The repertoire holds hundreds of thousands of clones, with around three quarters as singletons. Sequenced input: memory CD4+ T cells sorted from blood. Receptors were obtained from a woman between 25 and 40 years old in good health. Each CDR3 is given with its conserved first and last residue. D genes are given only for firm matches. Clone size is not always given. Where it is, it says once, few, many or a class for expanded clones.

TGTGCCAGCAGCTTCGATTTTTCGGATACGCAGTATTTT CASSFDFSDTQYF TRBJ2-3 - - TRBV7-2
TGTGCCAGCAATCTCGCTTCTCTGGCCCGGTTGGATACGCAGTATTTT CASNLASLARLDTQYF TRBJ2-3 - - TRBV28
TGCGCCAGCAGCTTGGACAGGGTAAACACTGAAGCTTTCTTT CASSLDRVNTEAFF TRBJ1-1 - - TRBV5-1
TGCGCCAGCAGCTTGGAGTGGGGTCAGCCCCAGCATTTT CASSLEWGQPQHF TRBJ1-5 - - TRBV5-1
TGCGCCAGCAGCCAAGGGGGAGCGGGAGGCAATGAGCAGTTCTTC CASSQGGAGGNEQFF TRBJ2-1 - TRBD2 TRBV4-1
TGTGCCAGCAGCTTGGTGCGAGCCTTTAGCTCCTACAATGAGCAGTTCTTC CASSLVRAFSSYNEQFF TRBJ2-1 once - TRBV5-5
TGTGCCAGCTCAACCAGCACAGATACGCAGTATTTT CASSTSTDTQYF TRBJ2-3 - - TRBV18
TGTGCCAGCAGTCCCAGACAGGGGTCCTATGGCTACACCTTC CASSPRQGSYGYTF TRBJ1-2 - TRBD1 TRBV27
TGTGCCAGTAGTATAGTACAGGGGAATGGCTACACCTTC CASSIVQGNGYTF TRBJ1-2 few TRBD1 TRBV19
TGTGCCAGCTCACCAGAGGGGAACTCCTACGAGCAGTACTTC CASSPEGNSYEQYF TRBJ2-7 - - TRBV18
TGTGCCAGCAGCGCGAAGGGACTGAGACGAGAGACCCAGTACTTC CASSAKGLRRETQYF TRBJ2-5 - - TRBV5-4
TGCGCCAGCAGAAAGGGACTAGCGGTTAGCACAGATACGCAGTATTTT CASRKGLAVSTDTQYF TRBJ2-3 - TRBD2 TRBV4-1
TGCGCCAGCAGCCAAGGCCCAAGGGGAGCAGGAAAACTGTTTTTT CASSQGPRGAGKLFF TRBJ1-4 - - TRBV4-1
TGTGCCAGCAGCTTCTCTAGCGGGATGGAGCAGTTCTTC CASSFSSGMEQFF TRBJ2-1 - TRBD2 TRBV7-2
TGTGCCAGCAGCGTAGACAGGGACGGTAACTATGGCTACACCTTC CASSVDRDGNYGYTF TRBJ1-2 - - TRBV9
TGTGCCAGCAGCATCCGGGGACCTAAGGAGCAGTACTTC CASSIRGPKEQYF TRBJ2-7 - - TRBV7-2